This T cell receptor (beta chain) was sequenced during a study of T cells after yellow fever vaccination. General study results and limits: On re-exposure, the response was weaker but peaked faster, at day 5 versus 15. Abundant clonotypes (contaminants from the bulk population) could be present in FACS-sorted repertoires. The booster saw the reappearance of most primary-vaccination clones (96% CD4, about 85% CD8).

Note on this clonotype: Antigen: not known.

TCRdb independently ran MiXCR on the 5' RACE reads; one entry per CDR3 protein. The sample has about 430,000 distinct CDR3 sequences, roughly a sixth seen once; the top ten hold about a sixth. Trimming stripped 7 bases from V and 2 bases from J, with 14 bases between. This CDR3 contains 14 residues. Germline CDR1 MNHEY, CDR2 SVGEGT. This specimen consisted of PBMCs, obtained before the yellow fever booster vaccination. This clonotype was obtained from a man between 18 and 35 years old who received the YFV17D yellow fever vaccine. The gene calls are TRBV6-2 or TRBV6-3 and TRBJ2-5; a possible D gene is TRBD2 (5 bases). The CDR3 DNA reads as TGTGCCAGCACCCAGAGGGCTGTACAAGAGACCCAGTACTTC. Translated, it gives CASTQRAVQETQYF.